Following are 27 T cell receptor beta chains from one sample sequenced in a study of control samples from healthy donors and cancer patients. The data were produced by immunoSEQ multiplex PCR, yet TCRdb's version contains in-frame clones alone and is incomplete. This table holds some 130,000 clones, approximately 94% found once. Sequenced: blood. These receptors all stem from a man aged 30 to 39 in good health.

As for this clone: One end of the junction is discordant with germline, which a read error may explain. This chain links TRBV7-7 with TRBJ2-5, with D possibly called TRBD1 or TRBD2 (6 bases each). Germline CDR1 reads SSHAT; CDR2 reads FNYEAQ (reference sequence). The CDR3 runs 16 residues. The CDR3 bases are TGTGCTAGCAGCCCCTTCAGCTCGGGGGCGGCAGAGACCCAGTACTTC. Its translation is CASSPFSSGAAETQYF.

This clone was detected once. The V and J genes are TRBV11-1 and TRBJ2-5; D is undetermined. The CDR3 extends over 15 amino acids. Between the trimmed V and J ends, which lost 5 bases and 0 bases, there was a span of 13 bases. Germline V gene data show CDR1 as SGHAT and CDR2 as FQDESV (reference sequence). CDR3: CASSPPKGYQETQYF. The CDR3 bases are TGTGCCAGCAGCCCGCCCAAGGGATACCAAGAGACCCAGTACTTC. Full variable domain (missing parts from reference TRBV11-1 and TRBJ2-5): EAEVAQSPRYKITEKSQAVAFWCDPISGHATLYWYRQILGQGPELLVQFQDESVVDDSQLPKDRFSAERLKGVDSTLKIQPAELGDSAMYLCASSPPKGYQETQYFGPGTRLLVL.

This rearrangement joins TRBV4-1 to TRBJ2-6; possibly TRBD2 for D (6 bases). Germline CDR1 is MGHRA and CDR2 is YSYEKL. The V end was cut by 8 bases, the J end by 2 bases, with 16 bases between. The CDR3 has 16 amino acids. CDR3 bases: TGCGCCAGCGCCCGGGGAGGTTTCGCTGGGGCCAACGTCCTGACTTTC. The encoded protein is CASARGGFAGANVLTF.

The V gene is TRBV30, the J gene TRBJ1-1, with 7 bases matching TRBD1. This CDR3 region has 14 residues. Trimming removed 5 bases from V and 8 bases from J; junction bases left unmatched: 14. Germline values: CDR1 GTSNPN, CDR2 SVGIG (reference sequence). The CDR3 coding sequence is TGTGCCTGGGACAGGGCGACAGGGATGGGCGAAGCTTTCTTT. Protein product: CAWDRATGMGEAFF.

The J gene is TRBJ1-1, the V gene TRBV19; perhaps TRBD1 as D (6 bases). Germline V gene data show CDR1 as LNHDA and CDR2 as SQIVND (reference sequence). V lost 1 base and J 4 bases, leaving 22 bases between the germline ends. The CDR3 runs to 18 residues. The CDR3 nucleotides read TGTGCCAGTAGTATAGGGATCGGCAGGGGCCGAACAGGCACTGAAGCTTTCTTT. Amino acid sequence: CASSIGIGRGRTGTEAFF.

V and J are TRBV7-2 and TRBJ2-3; D might be TRBD1 or TRBD2, each matching 5 bases. Germline V CDR1 and CDR2: SGHTA, FQGNSA. V dropped 1 base and J dropped 9 bases, with 14 bases sitting between them. The CDR3 sequence is 14 residues long. CDR3 sequence: CASSLGGSRGTQYF. CDR3 DNA sequence: TGTGCCAGCAGCTTAGGGGGGTCTCGTGGGACGCAGTATTTT.

The table lists this clone with a count of one. The rearrangement uses TRBV6-5 and TRBJ1-1; D is unclear. CDR3 length: 15 residues. The V end was cut by 0 bases, the J end by 5 bases, with 13 bases between. Germline CDR1 is MNHEY and CDR2 is SVGAGI. CDR3 nucleotides: TGTGCCAGCAGTTACTCGATCTGGGGTCGGACTGAAGCTTTCTTT. Translation gives CASSYSIWGRTEAFF.

The chain links TRBV4-3 to TRBJ1-2; D remains ambiguous. The CDR3 is 15 amino acids. The germline gives CDR1 LGHNA, CDR2 YSLEER. The germline V and J ends were trimmed by 1 base and 3 bases, with 12 bases remaining between them. The DNA for the CDR3 is TGCGCCAGCAGCCAAGTTGGAGACGGCCACTATGGCTACACCTTC. It encodes CASSQVGDGHYGYTF.

The rearrangement links TRBV5-4 to TRBJ2-3; D gene ambiguous. Germline V gene lookup returns CDR1 SGHNT and CDR2 YYREEE (reference sequence). The CDR3 runs 15 residues. With 1 base removed from V and 2 bases from J, the gap between germline ends came to 11 bases. CDR3 coding DNA: TGTGCCAGCAGCTTGTCCCCCTCAGTCACAGATACGCAGTATTTT. It encodes CASSLSPSVTDTQYF.

J is TRBJ1-5 and V is TRBV19; TRBD1 matches 10 bases. The CDR3 spans 14 residues. In germline, CDR1 is LNHDA, CDR2 SQIVND (reference sequence). V trimming: 6 bases; J trimming: 9 bases; junction bases outside the gene matches: 8. The CDR3 DNA is TGTGCCAGTAGGGACAGGGGGGGCATGGGGCCCCAGCATTTT. This gives the protein CASRDRGGMGPQHF.

The chain employs TRBV28 and TRBJ1-4; 7 nucleotides match TRBD1. Germline lookup yields CDR1 MDHEN and CDR2 SYDVKM. The CDR3 length is 15 residues. Trimming took 6 bases from V and 5 from J; bases not matched to a gene: 9. For the CDR3, the DNA is TGTGCCAGCAGGGGAGACAGGGTCCTGAATGAAAAACTGTTTTTT. Amino acids: CASRGDRVLNEKLFF.

The chain combines TRBV28 with TRBJ1-1; no reliable D call. The CDR3 has 14 amino acids. Trimming removed 8 bases from V and 4 bases from J, with 17 bases in between. Germline V gene lookup returns CDR1 MDHEN and CDR2 SYDVKM. The DNA for the CDR3 is TGTGCCAGCCTCCCGCCCGGGTACGGCACTGAAGCTTTCTTT. This encodes CASLPPGYGTEAFF.

The rearrangement uses TRBV7-9 and TRBJ2-3; maybe TRBD1 (5 bases). This CDR3 spans 18 amino acids. Trimming shortened V by 5 bases and J by 0 bases, and 21 bases separated the two germline ends. Per the germline V gene, CDR1 is SEHNR and CDR2 is FQNEAQ (reference sequence). For the CDR3, the DNA is TGTGCCAGCAGCCCAGATCTACGACAGAACCTTAGCACAGATACGCAGTATTTT. This encodes CASSPDLRQNLSTDTQYF.

The CDR3 loop reads CASTILVGTGELFF. The CDR3 nucleotides are TGTGCCAGTACGATACTAGTTGGCACCGGGGAGCTGTTTTTT. The rearrangement joins TRBV19 to TRBJ2-2, with D perhaps TRBD2 (5 bases). The CDR3 sequence is 14 residues long. Germline CDR1 reads LNHDA; CDR2 reads SQIVND (reference sequence). The germline V and J ends were trimmed by 7 bases and 4 bases, with 13 bases remaining between them.

This clone was detected only once. The CDR3 DNA reads as TGTGCCTGGAGTGTAAGGCCCAGCAATCAGCCCCAGCATTTT. It specifies CAWSVRPSNQPQHF. This chain connects TRBV30 to TRBJ1-5; D uncertain. The CDR3 has 14 amino acids. Looked up from germline, CDR1 is GTSNPN and CDR2 is SVGIG (reference sequence). Trimming took off 0 bases at V and 1 base at J, with 7 bases between the two ends. Drawing the rest from reference TRBV30 and TRBJ1-5, the complete variable domain is SQTIHQWPATLVQPVGSPLSLECTVEGTSNPNLYWYRQAAGRGLQLLFYSVGIGQISSEVPQNLSASRPQDRQFILSSKKLLLSDSGFYLCAWSVRPSNQPQHFGDGTRLSIL.

This rearrangement joins TRBV28 to TRBJ2-5, with a tentative D call TRBD2 (6 bases). Germline V CDR1 and CDR2: MDHEN, SYDVKM. The CDR3 has 13 amino acids. With 5 bases removed from V and 3 bases from J, the gap between germline ends came to 10 bases. CDR3 sequence (DNA): TGTGCCAGCAGTGACAGACTAGAAGAGACCCAGTACTTC. It is translated as CASSDRLEETQYF.

DNA for the CDR3: TGTGCCAGCAGCTTCCGAACGAACACTGAAGCTTTCTTT. It translates to CASSFRTNTEAFF. The chain joins TRBV11-2 to TRBJ1-1; no clear D gene. The V end lost 3 bases, the J end lost 1 base, and 6 bases lay between the germline ends. This CDR3 is built from 13 residues. CDR1 is SGHAT, CDR2 FQNNGV, per germline.

The chain uses TRBV6-2 or TRBV6-3 and TRBJ1-4; 9 bases are shared with TRBD1. The junction had 6 bases not matched to a gene; V was cut back by 5 bases and J by 8 bases. The CDR3 runs to 14 residues. The germline gives CDR1 MNHEY, CDR2 SVGEGT. CDR3 DNA: TGTGCCAGCAGTACTACAGGGGGCCGAGAAAAACTGTTTTTT. Amino acid sequence: CASSTTGGREKLFF.

The chain has TRBV6-1 and TRBJ1-1, with D tentatively TRBD1 (5 bases). V lost 3 bases to trimming and J lost 0 bases, with 14 bases between them. The CDR3 extends over 16 amino acids. The germline gives CDR1 MNHNS, CDR2 SASEGT. CDR3 DNA sequence: TGTGCCAGCAGTGAGTCGTGGGGCGTTATGAACACTGAAGCTTTCTTT. It is translated as CASSESWGVMNTEAFF.

The chain recombines TRBV4-1 with TRBJ1-2; D possibly corresponds to TRBD1 (6 bases). Germline V gives CDR1 MGHRA, CDR2 YSYEKL. The CDR3 is made up of 15 amino acids. With 0 bases removed from V and 3 bases from J, the gap between germline ends came to 11 bases. DNA for the CDR3: TGCGCCAGCAGCCAAGAAAAACAGGGAGACTATGGCTACACCTTC. This encodes CASSQEKQGDYGYTF.

This chain connects TRBV25-1 to TRBJ1-1; unclear D gene. The CDR3 covers 14 residues. The V end was cut by 3 bases, the J end by 1 base, with 9 bases between. Per germline, CDR1 MGHDK and CDR2 SYGVNS. CDR3 DNA sequence: TGTGCCAGCAGTGAGCCTGGACCGAACACTGAAGCTTTCTTT. It translates to CASSEPGPNTEAFF.

CDR3 protein: CSGRQGIGYEQYF. CDR3 coding DNA: TGCAGCGGAAGACAGGGAATAGGGTACGAGCAGTACTTC. The genes are TRBV29-1 and TRBJ2-7; 7 nucleotides align to TRBD1. Germline values: CDR1 SQVTM, CDR2 ANQGSEA. The trim removed 7 bases at V and 4 bases at J, leaving 10 bases unmatched. The CDR3 has 13 amino acids.

This clone showed up just once. The gene calls are TRBV30 and TRBJ1-2; a possible D gene is TRBD1 (5 bases). Germline lookup yields CDR1 GTSNPN and CDR2 SVGIG (reference sequence). Trimming stripped 3 bases from V and 0 bases from J, with 11 bases between. The CDR3 loop spans 14 amino acids. CDR3 sequence: CAWRRGPANYGYTF. The CDR3 DNA reads TGTGCCTGGAGGCGGGGCCCTGCTAACTATGGCTACACCTTC.

The chain carries TRBV7-9 and TRBJ2-2, with 7 bases lining up with TRBD1. J was trimmed by 6 bases and V by 4 bases; bases with no gene match: 11. The CDR3 sequence is 16 residues long. The germline V gene encodes CDR1 SEHNR and CDR2 FQNEAQ (reference sequence). The CDR3 nucleotides are TGTGCCAGCAGCTCGCGACAGGGTATGCTGTCCGGGGAGCTGTTTTTT. Protein product: CASSSRQGMLSGELFF.

This clone was counted once. The chain has TRBV30 and TRBJ1-6; unclear D gene. The CDR3 runs to 15 residues. V was clipped by 3 bases and J by 8 bases, with 17 bases between them. Germline CDR1 is GTSNPN and CDR2 is SVGIG (reference sequence). CDR3: CAWRRRELGDSPLHF. The CDR3 coding sequence is TGTGCCTGGAGAAGGAGGGAACTTGGCGATTCACCCCTCCACTTT.

In its sample, this clone was seen once. The J gene is TRBJ2-7, the V gene TRBV7-2, with TRBD2 identical over 7 bases. Germline lookup yields CDR1 SGHTA and CDR2 FQGNSA. There are 14 residues in the CDR3. V dropped 3 bases and J dropped 3; count of bases not matched to a gene: 5. CDR3 bases: TGTGCCAGCAGCTTGGGTGCGGGGGACTACGAGCAGTACTTC. Protein product: CASSLGAGDYEQYF.

The rearrangement joins TRBV19 to TRBJ1-1; D is unresolved. The V end was cut by 10 bases, the J end by 0 bases, with 12 bases between. Germline CDR1 and CDR2: LNHDA and SQIVND (reference sequence). The CDR3 spans 13 residues. The CDR3 DNA reads TGTGCCACTACCCCTCGGATGAACACTGAAGCTTTCTTT. As protein: CATTPRMNTEAFF. Full variable domain (rest looked up from reference TRBV19 and TRBJ1-1): DGGITQSPKYLFRKEGQNVTLSCEQNLNHDAMYWYRQDPGQGLRLIYYSQIVNDFQKGDIAEGYSVSREKKESFPLTVTSAQKNPTAFYLCATTPRMNTEAFFGQGTRLTVV.